What follows are 24 T cell receptor beta chains derived from one specimen sequenced in a study of cytomegalovirus exposure and HLA in healthy donors. The PCR made use of 60 Vbeta and 13 Jbeta primers. Libraries were prepared by immunoSEQ multiplex PCR; TCRdb keeps only in-frame clonotypes and omits some of them. This table has hundreds of thousands of clones, 80% to 90% appearing once. Sequenced sample: PBMCs. The receptor set was obtained from a woman between 18 and 29 years old in good health and CMV-seronegative.

The chain employs TRBV10-3 and TRBJ1-5; tentative D call: TRBD1 (5 bases). The CDR3 is 14 amino acids. Trimming shortened V by 3 bases and J by 9 bases, and 15 bases separated the two germline ends. Germline V gives CDR1 ENHRY, CDR2 SYGVKD. Here the CDR3 reads CAISEGQGSLPQHF. The CDR3 nucleotides read TGTGCCATCAGTGAAGGGCAGGGTAGTCTGCCCCAGCATTTT.

The rearrangement uses TRBV18 and TRBJ2-3; possible D gene TRBD2, 5 bases. The CDR3 runs 15 residues. V was clipped by 1 base and J by 6 bases, with 14 bases between them. Germline V CDR1 and CDR2: KGHSH, LQKENI. The CDR3: CASSPLAGVGDTQYF. The CDR3 nucleotides are TGTGCCAGCTCACCACTGGCCGGGGTAGGGGATACGCAGTATTTT.

The chain uses TRBV4-1 and TRBJ1-1; no reliable D call. The V and J ends lost 0 bases and 1 base respectively, with 15 bases between them. The CDR3 is 17 amino acids. CDR1 and CDR2 from the germline V gene are MGHRA and YSYEKL. This chain's CDR3 is CASSQDLRRRENTEAFF. CDR3 DNA: TGCGCCAGCAGCCAAGATCTGCGGAGGAGGGAGAACACTGAAGCTTTCTTT.

This clone was found a few times. The rearrangement uses TRBV19 and TRBJ2-1; D not certain. Trimming stripped 1 base from V and 7 bases from J, with 14 bases between. Germline values: CDR1 LNHDA, CDR2 SQIVND (reference sequence). This CDR3 has 15 amino acids. For the CDR3, the DNA is TGTGCCAGTAGTATAGTAACCCAGGCAGGAAATGAGCAGTTCTTC. This encodes CASSIVTQAGNEQFF. The full variable domain, its missing parts supplied by reference TRBV19 and TRBJ2-1, is DGGITQSPKYLFRKEGQNVTLSCEQNLNHDAMYWYRQDPGQGLRLIYYSQIVNDFQKGDIAEGYSVSREKKESFPLTVTSAQKNPTAFYLCASSIVTQAGNEQFFGPGTRLTVL.

The CDR3 region has the DNA TGTGCCAGCGGCTACCCGACTAGCGCAGATACGCAGTATTTT. It yields the protein CASGYPTSADTQYF. The chain recombines TRBV5-6 with TRBJ2-3, with TRBD2 matching over 8 bases. After removal of 7 bases from V and 4 bases from J, the junction contained 8 bases not matched to a gene. CDR1 is SGHDT, CDR2 YYEEEE, per germline. The CDR3 spans 14 residues. Using reference TRBV5-6 and TRBJ2-3 for the parts outside the CDR3, the full variable domain is DAGVTQSPTHLIKTRGQQVTLRCSPKSGHDTVSWYQQALGQGPQFIFQYYEEEERQRGNFPDRFSGHQFPNYSSELNVNALLLGDSALYLCASGYPTSADTQYFGPGTRLTVL.

The V gene is TRBV2, the J gene TRBJ1-2; D not resolved. V was shortened by 0 bases and J by 8 bases, with 16 bases between the two germline ends. This CDR3 region has 15 residues. Germline CDR1 reads SNHLY; CDR2 reads FYNNEI. CDR3 bases: TGTGCCAGCAGTGAAGCGAACGTTGTAGTCCGGGGCTACACCTTC. It translates to CASSEANVVVRGYTF.

This clone was observed once. V is TRBV18 and J is TRBJ1-1; a possible D gene is TRBD1 (5 bases). Germline loops: CDR1 KGHSH, CDR2 LQKENI. The CDR3 consists of 13 residues. V dropped 8 bases and J dropped 0 bases, with 10 bases sitting between them. The CDR3 protein is CASGGTVNTEAFF. In DNA form, the CDR3 reads TGTGCCAGCGGGGGGACGGTGAACACTGAAGCTTTCTTT.

J is TRBJ2-3 and V is TRBV7-2, with TRBD2 matching over 12 bases. There are 17 residues in the CDR3. With 3 bases clipped from V and 5 bases from J, the junction kept 9 bases outside the gene matches. Germline assignment: CDR1 SGHTA and CDR2 FQGNSA. CDR3 region: CASSFGLAGSRGDTQYF. The CDR3 region has the DNA TGTGCCAGCAGCTTCGGACTAGCGGGGAGCCGGGGAGATACGCAGTATTTT.

V and J are TRBV10-3 and TRBJ2-2; 10 positions agree with TRBD2. There are 16 residues in the CDR3. The V gene end was trimmed by 3 bases and the J gene end by 5 bases; junction bases not matched to a gene: 6. The germline gives CDR1 ENHRY, CDR2 SYGVKD. CDR3 nucleotides: TGTGCCATCAGTGAACAGCGGGGGGGCTTTACCGGGGAGCTGTTTTTT. It yields the protein CAISEQRGGFTGELFF.

The chain uses TRBV27 and TRBJ2-3, with a tentative D call TRBD1 (5 bases). The CDR3 contains 16 residues. Per the germline V gene, CDR1 is MNHEY and CDR2 is SMNVEV (reference sequence). V shed 0 bases and J shed 2 bases, with 12 bases lying between them. The CDR3 sequence is CASSLSTGRPTDTQYF. CDR3 DNA sequence: TGTGCCAGCAGTTTATCAACAGGCCGGCCCACAGATACGCAGTATTTT.

This sequence joins TRBV10-3 and TRBJ1-3, with TRBD1 matching over 7 bases. V trimming: 4 bases; J trimming: 2 bases; junction bases outside the gene matches: 5. This CDR3 is built from 15 residues. The germline V gene has CDR1 ENHRY and CDR2 SYGVKD. Here the CDR3 reads CAISGQGVTGNTIYF. The DNA for the CDR3 is TGTGCCATCAGTGGTCAGGGGGTAACTGGAAACACCATATATTTT.

The chain employs TRBV7-9 and TRBJ2-7, with D unclear. The CDR3 totals 14 residues. The V gene's germline CDR1 is SEHNR and CDR2 FQNEAQ (reference sequence). The CDR3 region has the DNA TGTTCCATCCAACCGACTCTCTCGGTCCACGAGCAGTACTTC. Its protein is CSIQPTLSVHEQYF.

The chain recombines TRBV7-8 with TRBJ2-3; D uncertain. Trimming cost V 3 bases and J 0 bases, with 10 bases left between them. The CDR3 contains 15 residues. Per germline, CDR1 SGHVS and CDR2 FQNEAQ. DNA of the CDR3: TGTGCCAGCAGCTTTCTATCAACTAGCACAGATACGCAGTATTTT. It translates to CASSFLSTSTDTQYF.

CDR3 loop: CASNLDMNTGELFF. The DNA of the CDR3 is TGTGCCAGCAACTTAGACATGAACACCGGGGAGCTGTTTTTT. V is TRBV5-4 and J is TRBJ2-2; D remains ambiguous. The V gene's germline CDR1 is SGHNT and CDR2 YYREEE (reference sequence). The V gene lost 6 bases and the J gene lost 1 base, with 10 bases spanning the gap. The CDR3 is made up of 14 amino acids.

The chain's CDR3 is CATSRAPGQGNSPLHF. The CDR3, as DNA: TGTGCCACCAGCAGAGCCCCGGGACAGGGGAATTCACCCCTCCACTTT. J is TRBJ1-6 and V is TRBV15; 10 nucleotides agree with TRBD1. With V trimmed by 1 base and J by 7 bases, 4 bases remained unmatched. The CDR3 consists of 16 residues. Germline CDR1 and CDR2: LNHNV and YYDKDF (reference sequence).

The chain couples TRBV27 to TRBJ1-5; 7 positions agree with TRBD1. The CDR3 covers 14 residues. CDR1 and CDR2 from the germline V gene are MNHEY and SMNVEV (reference sequence). The V gene end was trimmed by 7 bases and the J gene end by 6 bases; junction bases not matched to a gene: 9. The CDR3 loop reads CASTCGQESQPQHF. For the CDR3, the DNA is TGTGCCAGCACCTGTGGACAGGAGAGTCAGCCCCAGCATTTT.

This chain connects TRBV29-1 to TRBJ1-1; D gene unclear. CDR3 length: 12 amino acids. V lost 6 bases, J lost 3 bases, and 11 bases lay in between. CDR1 and CDR2 (germline): SQVTM, ANQGSEA. This chain's CDR3 is CSVPGVYTEAFF. In nucleotides, the CDR3 is TGCAGCGTCCCCGGGGTCTACACTGAAGCTTTCTTT.

The chain carries TRBV30 and TRBJ1-4; D is uncertain. V gave up 1 base and J gave up 6 bases, with 6 bases separating them. The CDR3 is 12 amino acids. Looked up from germline, CDR1 is GTSNPN and CDR2 is SVGIG (reference sequence). The CDR3 nucleotides read TGTGCCTGGAGTGCCTCGGATGAAAAACTGTTTTTT. Translating it yields CAWSASDEKLFF.

The rearrangement links TRBV19 to TRBJ2-5; 7 bases match TRBD1. CDR3 size: 16 residues. After removal of 5 bases from V and 1 base from J, the junction contained 10 bases not matched to a gene. Germline CDR1 is LNHDA and CDR2 is SQIVND (reference sequence). The CDR3 DNA follows: TGTGCCAGTAGTCCCTCGAGGGACAGACTCCAAGAGACCCAGTACTTC. Translating it yields CASSPSRDRLQETQYF. Using reference TRBV19 and TRBJ2-5 for the parts outside the CDR3, the full variable domain is DGGITQSPKYLFRKEGQNVTLSCEQNLNHDAMYWYRQDPGQGLRLIYYSQIVNDFQKGDIAEGYSVSREKKESFPLTVTSAQKNPTAFYLCASSPSRDRLQETQYFGPGTRLLVL.

The rearrangement joins TRBV6-5 to TRBJ1-1; D is possibly TRBD1 (5 bases). V was cut by 1 base and J by 3 bases, with 12 bases left in between. The length of the CDR3 is 15 residues. Germline V gene sequence: CDR1 MNHEY, CDR2 SVGAGI. The CDR3 here is CASSYWGRVDTEAFF. The DNA for the CDR3 is TGTGCCAGCAGTTACTGGGGCAGGGTGGACACTGAAGCTTTCTTT.

This sequence joins TRBV4-1 and TRBJ2-7; D is possibly TRBD1 (6 bases). The CDR3 has 15 residues. V gave up 1 base and J gave up 2 bases, with 12 bases separating them. Per germline, CDR1 MGHRA and CDR2 YSYEKL. This chain's CDR3 is CASSQGTGHPYEQYF. CDR3 in DNA: TGCGCCAGCAGCCAAGGGACGGGACACCCCTACGAGCAGTACTTC.

The chain combines TRBV2 with TRBJ2-7; no clear D. V dropped 7 bases and J dropped 0 bases, with 13 bases sitting between them. CDR3 length equals 14 residues. Germline CDR1 and CDR2: SNHLY and FYNNEI. This chain's CDR3 is CASNSETYSYEQYF. The DNA for the CDR3 is TGTGCCAGCAATTCAGAAACATACTCCTACGAGCAGTACTTC.

In its sample, this clone was seen once. The chain recombines TRBV2 with TRBJ2-1; TRBD2 matches 10 bases. The CDR3 consists of 15 residues. Germline V gives CDR1 SNHLY, CDR2 FYNNEI. The V gene end was trimmed by 3 bases and the J gene end by 9 bases; junction bases not matched to a gene: 8. CDR3 amino acids: CASSEERGGQFEQFF. The CDR3 region has the DNA TGTGCCAGCAGTGAGGAGCGGGGGGGCCAGTTTGAGCAGTTCTTC.

This clone was detected once. The germline gene is not matched at one end of the junction; a read error may be the cause. V gene TRBV29-1 combines with J gene TRBJ2-2, with D perhaps matching TRBD2 (6 bases). CDR1 is SQVTM and CDR2 is ANQGSEA in the germline V gene. CDR3 length equals 13 residues. Here the CDR3 reads CSAQRGNAGELFF. The CDR3 DNA reads TGCAGCGCTCAACGGGGGAACGCCGGGGAGCTGTTTTTT.